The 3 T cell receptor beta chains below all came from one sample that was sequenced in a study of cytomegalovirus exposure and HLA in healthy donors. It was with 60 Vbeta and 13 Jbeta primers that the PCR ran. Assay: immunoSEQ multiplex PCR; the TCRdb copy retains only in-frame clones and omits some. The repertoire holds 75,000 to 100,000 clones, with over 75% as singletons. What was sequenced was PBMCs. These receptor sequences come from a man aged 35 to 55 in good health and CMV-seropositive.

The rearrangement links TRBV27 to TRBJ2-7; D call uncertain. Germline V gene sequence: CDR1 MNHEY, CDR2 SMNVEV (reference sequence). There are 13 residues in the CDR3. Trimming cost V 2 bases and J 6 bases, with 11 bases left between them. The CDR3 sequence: CASSLPPFGEQYF. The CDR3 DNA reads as TGTGCCAGCAGTTTACCCCCGTTCGGCGAGCAGTACTTC.

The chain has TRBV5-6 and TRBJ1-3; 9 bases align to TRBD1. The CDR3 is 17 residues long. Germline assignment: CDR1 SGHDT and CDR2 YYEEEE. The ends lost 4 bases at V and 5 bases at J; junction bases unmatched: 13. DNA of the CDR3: TGTGCCAGCAGCCAGAATGCCGGGACAGGGTTTAGAAACACCATATATTTT. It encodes CASSQNAGTGFRNTIYF.

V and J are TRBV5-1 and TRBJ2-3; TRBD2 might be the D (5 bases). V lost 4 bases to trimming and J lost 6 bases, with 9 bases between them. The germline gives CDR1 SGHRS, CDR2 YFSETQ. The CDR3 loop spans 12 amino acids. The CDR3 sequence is CASSPPGDTQYF. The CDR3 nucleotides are TGCGCCAGCAGCCCACCGGGGGATACGCAGTATTTT.